What follows are 5 T cell receptor beta chains derived from one specimen sequenced in a study of blood T cell repertoires in COVID-19. The protocol was immunoSEQ multiplex PCR, while the TCRdb copy is restricted to in-frame clones and leaves out a portion. Of over 450,000 clones listed, about 88% are singletons. Sequencing was performed on peripheral blood. All receptors come from a woman aged 45-59 years with COVID-19, enrolled during active disease.

The J gene is TRBJ2-6, the V gene TRBV10-3; D perhaps matches TRBD1 (5 bases). Germline V gene sequence: CDR1 ENHRY, CDR2 SYGVKD. Trimming cost V 3 bases and J 4 bases, with 7 bases left between them. This CDR3 contains 14 residues. In DNA, the CDR3 is TGTGCCATCAGTGATGGGGCAGGGGCCAACGTCCTGACTTTC. This encodes CAISDGAGANVLTF.

CDR3 protein: CASSWTPLAGYTF. The CDR3 region has the DNA TGTGCCAGCAGCTGGACACCTCTGGCAGGCTACACCTTC. This chain connects TRBV9 to TRBJ1-2, with TRBD1 as a possible D gene (5 bases). The germline CDR1 and CDR2 sequences are SGDLS and YYNGEE. This CDR3 contains 13 residues. V was clipped by 4 bases and J by 8 bases, with 15 bases between them.

This chain uses TRBV5-1 with TRBJ1-1, with 7 bases matching TRBD1. The CDR3 has 13 amino acids. The trim removed 4 bases at V and 4 bases at J, leaving 4 bases unmatched. From germline, CDR1 is SGHRS and CDR2 YFSETQ. The CDR3 DNA follows: TGCGCCAGCAGCGCCGGACAGGCCACTGAAGCTTTCTTT. It specifies CASSAGQATEAFF.

The rearrangement uses TRBV28 and TRBJ2-2; a possible D gene is TRBD1 (6 bases). The V and J ends lost 6 bases and 5 bases respectively, with 19 bases between them. This CDR3 spans 16 amino acids. Germline lookup yields CDR1 MDHEN and CDR2 SYDVKM. CDR3 nucleotide sequence: TGTGCCAGCAGGCGGACAGTGAACGATCGGACCGGGGAGCTGTTTTTT. It specifies CASRRTVNDRTGELFF.

The V and J genes are TRBV13 and TRBJ1-2; tentatively, D is TRBD1 (6 bases). This CDR3 contains 15 residues. Trimming stripped 0 bases from V and 6 bases from J, with 14 bases between. Germline V gives CDR1 PRHDT, CDR2 FYEKMQ (reference sequence). CDR3 DNA sequence: TGTGCCAGCAGCTTAGGTGGCAGGGGTTCGCATGGCTACACCTTC. It yields the protein CASSLGGRGSHGYTF.